Listed below are T cell receptor beta chains from one sample, sequenced in a study of cytomegalovirus exposure and HLA in healthy donors. TCRdb keeps only in-frame clones here, not all; method: immunoSEQ multiplex PCR. Of fewer than 110,000 clones in the sample, around 67% are singletons; the top ten hold 2.5% to 4%. The sequencing input was PBMCs. All receptors come from a woman aged 45-60 years in good health and CMV-seronegative. Each CDR3 is given with its conserved first and last residue. The D gene is left open where the match is weak. Not all rows give a size; the values are once, few, many and, for expanded clones, a class.

D gene,clone size,V gene,J gene,CDR3 protein,CDR3 DNA
TRBD2,.,TRBV7-2,TRBJ2-1,CASSSASGSYNEQFF,TGTGCCAGCAGCTCCGCTAGCGGGAGCTACAATGAGCAGTTCTTC
.,few,TRBV6-1,TRBJ1-1,CASSGQDTEAFF,TGTGCCAGCAGTGGACAAGACACTGAAGCTTTCTTT
.,.,TRBV27,TRBJ1-2,CASGGQGRYGYTF,TGTGCCTCCGGCGGGCAGGGGCGGTATGGCTACACCTTC
TRBD2,.,TRBV4-3,TRBJ2-3,CASSQEWAGVGLTDTQYF,TGCGCCAGCAGCCAAGAATGGGCGGGAGTGGGTTTGACAGATACGCAGTATTTT
TRBD1,.,TRBV5-4,TRBJ2-2,CASSQGTGKNTGELFF,TGTGCCAGCAGCCAAGGGACAGGGAAGAACACCGGGGAGCTGTTTTTT
TRBD1,.,TRBV5-5,TRBJ1-1,CASSLEGAVMNTEAFF,TGTGCCAGCAGCTTGGAGGGGGCAGTCATGAACACTGAAGCTTTCTTT
TRBD2,few,TRBV5-4,TRBJ2-1,CASSYGLADSWSEQFF,TGTGCCAGCAGCTATGGCCTAGCGGATAGTTGGTCGGAGCAGTTCTTC
.,.,TRBV19,TRBJ2-2,CASSLRPTGELFF,TGTGCCAGTAGTCTCAGGCCTACCGGGGAGCTGTTTTTT
.,.,TRBV7-2,TRBJ1-2,CASSPTDSYGYTF,TGTGCCAGCAGCCCGACGGACAGCTATGGCTACACCTTC
.,.,TRBV6-5,TRBJ1-6,CASRSVNSPLHF,TGTGCCAGCCGTTCAGTTAATTCACCCCTCCACTTT
.,.,TRBV28,TRBJ2-3,CASSWASEPDTQYF,TGTGCCAGCAGTTGGGCTAGCGAACCAGATACGCAGTATTTT
TRBD2,.,TRBV6-1,TRBJ2-1,CASSGLGGGGYNEQFF,TGTGCCAGCAGTGGGTTAGGAGGCGGGGGATACAATGAGCAGTTCTTC
.,.,TRBV5-4,TRBJ2-3,CASTSSGGLSTDTQYF,TGTGCCAGCACCAGTTCTGGGGGACTGAGCACAGATACGCAGTATTTT
TRBD2,.,TRBV27,TRBJ2-1,CASSLGTSGRNEQFF,TGTGCCAGCAGTCTTGGGACTAGCGGGAGAAATGAGCAGTTCTTC
.,once,TRBV10-3,TRBJ1-6,CAIKIQVDSPLHF,TGTGCCATCAAAATCCAGGTGGATTCACCCCTCCACTTT
TRBD1,.,TRBV2,TRBJ2-2,CASSVWNRKGQGDTGELFF,TGTGCCAGCAGTGTATGGAATCGGAAGGGACAGGGGGACACCGGGGAGCTGTTTTTT
.,.,TRBV9,TRBJ2-5,CASSVVGVGTQYF,TGTGCCAGCAGCGTAGTGGGCGTAGGGACCCAGTACTTC
.,.,TRBV10-3,TRBJ1-1,CAITGDLTNTEAFF,TGTGCCATCACCGGAGATCTTACGAACACTGAAGCTTTCTTT
TRBD1,.,TRBV19,TRBJ2-5,CANSPRTGGKTQYF,TGTGCCAATAGTCCGAGGACAGGGGGAAAGACCCAGTACTTC
.,.,TRBV2,TRBJ1-6,CASSEQDSNNSPLHF,TGTGCCAGCAGCGAGCAGGACAGCAATAATTCACCCCTCCACTTT
TRBD1,.,TRBV18,TRBJ1-2,CASSPRGQERGYGYTF,TGTGCCAGCTCACCTCGTGGACAGGAAAGGGGCTATGGCTACACCTTC
.,.,TRBV15,TRBJ2-7,CATSRDRSSYEQYF,TGTGCCACCAGCAGAGATCGGTCCTCCTACGAGCAGTACTTC
.,.,TRBV5-1,TRBJ2-3,CASSEGQISTDTQYF,TGCGCCAGCAGCGAAGGACAGATTTCCACAGATACGCAGTATTTT
.,.,TRBV11-1,TRBJ2-5,CASSQGGAETQYF,TGTGCCAGCAGCCAGGGGGGCGCCGAGACCCAGTACTTC
.,few,TRBV6-5,TRBJ2-7,CASSYSTGNTYEQYF,TGTGCCAGCAGTTACTCGACAGGTAACACCTACGAGCAGTACTTC